This is a list of T cell receptor beta chains from one sample in a study of T cell repertoires in cytomegalovirus infection. What these receptors recognize is not known. TCRdb reprocessed the reads with MiXCR, giving one entry per CDR3 protein. The table has some 270,000 distinct CDR3 sequences, 22% seen once. The sample in question was cultured PBMCs, obtained from culture after CMV antigen stimulation. These receptors all come from a human donor in good health (CMV status not recorded). Some clones in this sample may be carry-over from other donors' samples. The CDR3 runs from the conserved cysteine through the conserved F or W. A D gene is named only where the DNA matches it firmly. Rows give clone size only sometimes, using once, few, many, or a class for an expanded clone.

cdr3_aa cdr3_nt clone_size j_call d_call v_call
CASSLGIPGPGSNQPQHF TGTGCCAGCAGCTTAGGGATTCCTGGGCCCGGGAGCAATCAGCCCCAGCATTTT many TRBJ1-5 - TRBV7-2
CASSPTQRSGNTIYF TGTGCCAGCAGCCCCACACAGCGCTCTGGAAACACCATATATTTT - TRBJ1-3 - TRBV5-6
CASRSGLSTPEQYF TGTGCCAGCAGGTCCGGCCTCTCCACTCCCGAGCAGTACTTC many TRBJ2-7 - TRBV7-2
CASSRTGARSGNTIYF TGTGCCAGCAGTCGAACAGGGGCACGCTCTGGAAACACCATATATTTT few TRBJ1-3 TRBD1 TRBV12-3/TRBV12-4
CASSLAGSGYGYTF TGTGCCAGCAGCTTAGCGGGTTCAGGGTATGGCTACACCTTC - TRBJ1-2 - TRBV7-9
CASSPDPTPGNTIYF TGTGCCAGCAGCCCAGACCCGACCCCTGGAAACACCATATATTTT many TRBJ1-3 - TRBV7-2
CASSYSTSGSSERYEQFF TGTGCCAGCAGTTACTCGACTAGCGGGAGCTCCGAAAGATATGAGCAGTTCTTC many TRBJ2-1 TRBD2 TRBV6-2/TRBV6-3
CASSSGQYQETQYF TGTGCCAGCAGCTCCGGGCAGTACCAAGAGACCCAGTACTTC - TRBJ2-5 - TRBV7-9
CASSSTLRLGASNQPQHF TGTGCCAGCAGTTCAACCCTCAGATTGGGGGCTAGCAATCAGCCCCAGCATTTT - TRBJ1-5 - TRBV27
CASSFRRDQSYEQYF TGTGCCAGCAGCTTCCGGCGGGATCAGTCCTACGAGCAGTACTTC few TRBJ2-7 - TRBV5-4
CSARDFRQSSNYGYTF TGCAGTGCTAGAGATTTTAGACAATCTAGTAACTATGGCTACACCTTC - TRBJ1-2 - TRBV20-1
CASSYSPDFLRQSPLHF TGTGCCAGCAGTTACAGTCCCGACTTCCTTAGGCAGTCACCCCTCCACTTT few TRBJ1-6 - TRBV6-5
CASSLQAGGLDEQYF TGTGCCAGCAGCCTTCAAGCGGGAGGGCTCGACGAGCAGTACTTC many TRBJ2-7 TRBD2 TRBV7-2
CASSLRTASSSYEQYF TGTGCCAGCAGTTTACGGACAGCTTCCAGCTCCTACGAGCAGTACTTC few TRBJ2-7 - TRBV28
CASSPIGGFTSDTQYF TGTGCCAGTTCCCCAATCGGGGGGTTTACATCAGATACGCAGTATTTT many TRBJ2-3 TRBD2 TRBV7-9
CASSLLPASGSDTQYF TGTGCCAGCAGCTTACTCCCGGCTAGCGGATCAGATACGCAGTATTTT few TRBJ2-3 TRBD2 TRBV7-6
CASSLTATNYGYTF TGTGCCAGCAGTTTAACTGCGACTAACTATGGCTACACCTTC - TRBJ1-2 - TRBV6-2/TRBV6-3
CASSVDGKSEAFF TGTGCCAGCAGCGTAGATGGGAAATCTGAAGCTTTCTTT few TRBJ1-1 - TRBV11-2
CASRGNTDTQYF TGTGCCAGCAGAGGGAACACAGATACGCAGTATTTT many TRBJ2-3 - TRBV12-3/TRBV12-4
CASSGTSITDTQYF TGTGCCAGCAGTGGGACTAGCATCACAGATACGCAGTATTTT - TRBJ2-3 TRBD2 TRBV5-4
CASSYPGGGYTF TGTGCCAGCAGTTACCCAGGGGGAGGCTACACCTTC few TRBJ1-2 TRBD1 TRBV27
CASGLFGDEAFF TGTGCTAGTGGCTTATTCGGGGATGAAGCTTTCTTT - TRBJ1-1 - TRBV12-5
CSVEQLAGGNGEQFF TGCAGCGTTGAGCAACTAGCGGGAGGGAATGGTGAGCAGTTCTTC - TRBJ2-1 TRBD2 TRBV29-1
CASSPTGARGAFF TGTGCCAGCTCACCTACCGGGGCGCGGGGAGCTTTCTTT - TRBJ1-1 - TRBV18
CASSGGLSNQPQHF TGTGCCAGTAGCGGAGGCCTAAGCAATCAGCCCCAGCATTTT - TRBJ1-5 - TRBV19
CASSLSLAGETQYF TGTGCCAGCAGCTTATCACTAGCGGGGGAGACCCAGTACTTC many TRBJ2-5 TRBD2 TRBV7-2
CASSTSGAGNYNEQFF TGCGCCAGCAGCACGTCCGGTGCGGGGAATTACAATGAGCAGTTCTTC few TRBJ2-1 - TRBV4-1
CASSRMGNTEAFF TGTGCCAGCAGTCGAATGGGGAACACTGAAGCTTTCTTT few TRBJ1-1 - TRBV7-2
CASSYGRGVDGNTIYF TGTGCCAGCAGTTACGGCAGAGGGGTTGATGGAAACACCATATATTTT few TRBJ1-3 - TRBV6-5
CASSLVNRNYGYTF TGTGCCAGCAGCTTAGTAAACAGGAACTATGGCTACACCTTC many TRBJ1-2 - TRBV5-6
CASRTWGPGHPNYGYTF TGTGCCAGCAGGACATGGGGTCCGGGACACCCTAACTATGGCTACACCTTC few TRBJ1-2 - TRBV7-9
CASSPSPGQGWNEQFF TGTGCCAGCAGTCCTTCCCCGGGACAGGGCTGGAATGAGCAGTTCTTC - TRBJ2-1 TRBD1 TRBV6-2/TRBV6-3
CASSLSGFKQFF TGTGCCAGCAGCTTATCTGGGTTTAAGCAGTTCTTC once TRBJ2-1 - TRBV11-3
CASSIAKSSGELFF TGTGCCAGTAGTATAGCAAAGAGTTCTGGGGAGCTGTTTTTT - TRBJ2-2 - TRBV19
CASSQSPDSYEQYF TGTGCCAGCAGCCAATCTCCCGATTCCTACGAGCAGTACTTC - TRBJ2-7 - TRBV4-2
CASSQSGGETQYF TGTGCCAGCAGCCAATCGGGTGGGGAGACCCAGTACTTC - TRBJ2-5 - TRBV3-1
CASSLSVLAGFYNERFF TGTGCCAGCAGCTTATCCGTACTAGCGGGATTTTACAATGAGCGGTTCTTC - TRBJ2-1 TRBD2 TRBV7-9
CASTPPASGELFF TGTGCCAGCACCCCGCCTGCGTCCGGGGAGCTGTTTTTT few TRBJ2-2 - TRBV6-1
CASSGRLATKETQYF TGTGCCAGCAGTGGACGACTGGCGACTAAAGAGACCCAGTACTTC many TRBJ2-5 - TRBV2
CASSYRSHEQFF TGTGCCAGCAGTTATAGGTCCCATGAGCAGTTCTTC few TRBJ2-1 - TRBV12-3/TRBV12-4